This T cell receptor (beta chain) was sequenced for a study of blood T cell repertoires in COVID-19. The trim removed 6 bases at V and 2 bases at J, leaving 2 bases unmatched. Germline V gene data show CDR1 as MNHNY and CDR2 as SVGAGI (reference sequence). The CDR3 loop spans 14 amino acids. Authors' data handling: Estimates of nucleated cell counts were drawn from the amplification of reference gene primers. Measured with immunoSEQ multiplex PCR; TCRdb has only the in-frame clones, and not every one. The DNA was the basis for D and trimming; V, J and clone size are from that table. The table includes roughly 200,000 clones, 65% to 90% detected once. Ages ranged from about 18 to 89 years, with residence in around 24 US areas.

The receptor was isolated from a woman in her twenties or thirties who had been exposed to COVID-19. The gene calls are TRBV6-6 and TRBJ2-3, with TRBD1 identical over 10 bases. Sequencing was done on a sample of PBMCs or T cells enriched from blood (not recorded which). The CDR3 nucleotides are TGTGCCAGCAGGACAGGGGGCTACACAGATACGCAGTATTTT. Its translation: CASRTGGYTDTQYF.